This T cell receptor (beta chain) was sequenced for a study of identical twins. The study, taken as a whole, reports: Invariant populations such as MAIT and iNKT cells could partly muddle zero-insertion analyses. Conclusions came from cross-sectional statistical analysis, not from following the same donors. There was an excess of low generation probability in the out-of-frame alpha sequences that twins shared.

The table lists this clonotype with a few counts. The antigen is not known. Germline V gene data show CDR1 as MNHEY and CDR2 as SVGAGI. V lost 5 bases to trimming and J lost 10 bases; unmatched junction nucleotides: 14. This CDR3 contains 15 residues. TCRdb recomputed calls from the 5' RACE reads with MiXCR, one row per CDR3 protein. Among about 690,000 distinct CDR3 sequences listed, approximately 6% were seen once. The sequencing sample was made of naive T cells sorted from blood. The sequence was collected from a man aged 18-30 years in good health. The V and J genes are TRBV6-5 and TRBJ1-2, with 9 bases lining up with TRBD1. CDR3 bases: TGTGCCAGCAGTAACACCAGCCCCGGGACAGGGTACTACACCTTC. As protein: CASSNTSPGTGYYTF.